This entry features one T cell receptor (beta chain) sequence. The antigen is not known. The CDR3 consists of 14 residues. V lost 2 bases and J 4 bases, leaving 12 bases between the germline ends. Germline loops: CDR1 SGHDN, CDR2 FVKESK. This sample stems from a study of cytomegalovirus exposure and HLA in healthy donors. General observations from the study: Associated with cytomegalovirus, according to the listing, were 150 to 200 TCR beta chains. Subsequent analysis revealed that first-cohort TCR clusters tended to co-occur in the 95 to 150 validation repertoires.

The donors were members of the roughly 120-subject validation cohort (separate from the approximately 650-subject first cohort). Some clones are missing from TCRdb's copy, which holds only in-frame ones; the method was immunoSEQ multiplex PCR. Of about 330,000 clones listed, roughly nine tenths are singletons. Sequencing was carried out using PBMCs. The sequence derives from a woman younger than 45 in good health and CMV-seropositive. V is TRBV14 and J is TRBJ2-7; D is unresolved. CDR3 residues: CASSQQLLPYEQYF. In DNA, the CDR3 is TGTGCCAGCAGCCAACAGTTGCTTCCTTACGAGCAGTACTTC.